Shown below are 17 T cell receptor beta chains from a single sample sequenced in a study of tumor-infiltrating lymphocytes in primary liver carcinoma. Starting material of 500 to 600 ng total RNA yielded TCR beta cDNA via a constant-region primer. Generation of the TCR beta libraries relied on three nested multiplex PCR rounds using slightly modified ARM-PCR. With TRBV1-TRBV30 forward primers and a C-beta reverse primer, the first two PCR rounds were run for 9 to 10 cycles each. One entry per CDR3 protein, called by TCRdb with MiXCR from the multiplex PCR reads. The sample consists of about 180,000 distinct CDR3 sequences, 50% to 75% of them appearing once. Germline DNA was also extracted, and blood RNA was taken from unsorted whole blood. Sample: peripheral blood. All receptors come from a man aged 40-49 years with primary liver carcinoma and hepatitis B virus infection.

CDR3 DNA sequence: TGCAGTGCTAGACCTGACAGGGGGCTGCACGAGCAGTACTTC. Translated: CSARPDRGLHEQYF. The chain combines TRBV20-1 with TRBJ2-7; TRBD1 matches at 10 bases. The J segment lost 5 bases and the V segment lost 2 bases, leaving 6 bases of the junction unmatched. The CDR3 contains 14 residues. In germline, CDR1 is DFQATT, CDR2 SNEGSKA (reference sequence).

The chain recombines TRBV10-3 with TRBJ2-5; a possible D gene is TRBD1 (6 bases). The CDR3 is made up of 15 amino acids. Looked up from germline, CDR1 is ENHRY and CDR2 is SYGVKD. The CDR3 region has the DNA TGTGTCACCACCTCTGCTTCAGGGGTACGGGAGACCCAGTACTTC. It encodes CVTTSASGVRETQYF.

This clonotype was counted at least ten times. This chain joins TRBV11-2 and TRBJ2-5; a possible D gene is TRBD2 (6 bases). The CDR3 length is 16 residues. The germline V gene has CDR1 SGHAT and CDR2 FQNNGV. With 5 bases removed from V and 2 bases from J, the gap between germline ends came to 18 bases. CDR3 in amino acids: CASSPTTRLEQETQYF. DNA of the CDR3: TGTGCCAGCAGCCCAACGACTAGGCTTGAGCAAGAGACCCAGTACTTC.

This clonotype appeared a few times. The CDR3 spells CASSLGVADTQYF. CDR3 sequence (DNA): TGTGCCAGCAGCCTCGGGGTGGCAGATACGCAGTATTTT. The V call is TRBV11-3, the J call TRBJ2-3; a possible D gene is TRBD2 (5 bases). CDR1 is SGHNT, CDR2 YENEEA, per germline. The CDR3 has 13 residues. V was cut by 5 bases and J by 4 bases, with 10 bases left in between.

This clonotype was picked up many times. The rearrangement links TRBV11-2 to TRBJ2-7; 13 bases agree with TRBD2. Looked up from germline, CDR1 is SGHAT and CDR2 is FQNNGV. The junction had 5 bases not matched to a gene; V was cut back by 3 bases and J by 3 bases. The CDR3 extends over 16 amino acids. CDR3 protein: CASSLDWTSGSYEQYF. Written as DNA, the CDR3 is TGTGCCAGCAGCTTGGACTGGACTAGCGGGAGCTACGAGCAGTACTTC. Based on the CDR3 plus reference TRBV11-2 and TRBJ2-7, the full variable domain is EAGVAQSPRYKIIEKRQSVAFWCNPISGHATLYWYQQILGQGPKLLIQFQNNGVVDDSQLPKDRFSAERLKGVDSTLKIQPAKLEDSAVYLCASSLDWTSGSYEQYFGPGTRLTVT.

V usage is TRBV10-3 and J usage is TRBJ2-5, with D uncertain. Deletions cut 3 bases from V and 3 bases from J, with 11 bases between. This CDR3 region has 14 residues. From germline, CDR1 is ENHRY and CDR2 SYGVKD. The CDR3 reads CAISEGPKEETQYF. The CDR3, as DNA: TGTGCCATCAGTGAAGGGCCAAAGGAAGAGACCCAGTACTTC.

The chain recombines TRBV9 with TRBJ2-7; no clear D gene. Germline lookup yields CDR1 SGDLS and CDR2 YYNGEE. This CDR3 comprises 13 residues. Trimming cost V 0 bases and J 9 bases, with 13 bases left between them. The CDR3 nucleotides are TGTGCCAGCAGCGTAGAGCCCGACGGTAGGCAGTACTTC. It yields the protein CASSVEPDGRQYF. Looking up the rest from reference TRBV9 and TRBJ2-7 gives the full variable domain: DSGVTQTPKHLITATGQRVTLRCSPRSGDLSVYWYQQSLDQGLQFLIQYYNGEERAKGNILERFSAQQFPDLHSELNLSSLELGDSALYFCASSVEPDGRQYFGPGTRLTVT.

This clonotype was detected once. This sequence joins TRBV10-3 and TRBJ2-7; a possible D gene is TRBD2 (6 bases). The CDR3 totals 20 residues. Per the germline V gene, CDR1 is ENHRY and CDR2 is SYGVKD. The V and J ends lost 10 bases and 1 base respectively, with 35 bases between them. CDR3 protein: CATKDPPGDPSTEGSYEQYF. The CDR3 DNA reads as TGTGCCACCAAGGATCCCCCGGGAGATCCGTCTACCGAGGGGTCCTACGAGCAGTACTTC.

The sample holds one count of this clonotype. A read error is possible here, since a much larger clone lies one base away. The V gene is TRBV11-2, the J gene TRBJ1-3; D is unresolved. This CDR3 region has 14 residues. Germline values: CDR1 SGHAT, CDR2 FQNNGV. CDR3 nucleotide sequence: TGTGCCAGCAGCTTAGGCACCTCTGGAGACACCATATATTTT. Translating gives CASSLGTSGDTIYF.

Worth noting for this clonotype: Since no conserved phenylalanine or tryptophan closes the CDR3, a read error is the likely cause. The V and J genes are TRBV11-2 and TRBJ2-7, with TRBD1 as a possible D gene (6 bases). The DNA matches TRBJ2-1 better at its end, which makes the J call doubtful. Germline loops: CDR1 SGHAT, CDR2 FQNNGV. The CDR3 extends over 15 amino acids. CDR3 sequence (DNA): TGTGCCAGCAGCCCATCCGGTACAGGGCCATACGAGCAGTTCTTA. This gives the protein CASSPSGTGPYEQFL.

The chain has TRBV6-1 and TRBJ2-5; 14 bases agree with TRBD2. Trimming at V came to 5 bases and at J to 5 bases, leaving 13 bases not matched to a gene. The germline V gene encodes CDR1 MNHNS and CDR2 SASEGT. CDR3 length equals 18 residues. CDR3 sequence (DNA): TGTGCCAGCAGTCTCGGGGGACTAGCGGGAGTATCGGTGGAGACCCAGTACTTC. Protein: CASSLGGLAGVSVETQYF.

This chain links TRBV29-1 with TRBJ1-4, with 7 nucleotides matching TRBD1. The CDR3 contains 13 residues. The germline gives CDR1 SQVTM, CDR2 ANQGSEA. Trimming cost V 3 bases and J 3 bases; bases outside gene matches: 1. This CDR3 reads CSVDQGANEKLFF. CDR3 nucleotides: TGCAGCGTTGACCAGGGGGCTAATGAAAAACTGTTTTTT. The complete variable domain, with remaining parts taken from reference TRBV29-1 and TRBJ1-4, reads SAVISQKPSRDICQRGTSLTIQCQVDSQVTMMFWYRQQPGQSLTLIATANQGSEATYESGFVIDKFPISRPNLTFSTLTVSNMSPEDSSIYLCSVDQGANEKLFFGSGTQLSVL.

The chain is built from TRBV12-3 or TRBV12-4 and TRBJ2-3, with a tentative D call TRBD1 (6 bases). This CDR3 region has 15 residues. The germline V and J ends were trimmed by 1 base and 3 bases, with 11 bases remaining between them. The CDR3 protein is CASSLDREETDTQYF. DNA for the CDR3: TGTGCCAGCAGTTTAGACAGGGAAGAGACAGATACGCAGTATTTT.

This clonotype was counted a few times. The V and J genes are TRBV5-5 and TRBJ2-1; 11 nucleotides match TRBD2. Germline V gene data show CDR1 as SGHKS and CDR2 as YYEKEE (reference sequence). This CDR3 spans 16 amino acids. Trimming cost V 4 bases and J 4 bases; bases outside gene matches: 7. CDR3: CASSQTSGIMYNEQFF. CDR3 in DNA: TGTGCCAGCAGCCAGACTAGCGGGATCATGTACAATGAGCAGTTCTTC.

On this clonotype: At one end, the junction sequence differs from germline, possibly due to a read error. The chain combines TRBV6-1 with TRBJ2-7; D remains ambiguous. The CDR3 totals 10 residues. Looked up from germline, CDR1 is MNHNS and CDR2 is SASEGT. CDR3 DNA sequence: TGTGCCAGCAGCTCCCACGAGCAGTACTTC. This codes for CASSSHEQYF.

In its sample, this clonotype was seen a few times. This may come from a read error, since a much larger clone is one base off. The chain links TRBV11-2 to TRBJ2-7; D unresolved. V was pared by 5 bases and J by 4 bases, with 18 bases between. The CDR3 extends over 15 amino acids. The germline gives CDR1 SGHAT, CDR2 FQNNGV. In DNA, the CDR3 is TGTGCCAGCAGCGAACCCGTGACAAGCCAATACGAGCAGTACTTC. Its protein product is CASSEPVTSQYEQYF.

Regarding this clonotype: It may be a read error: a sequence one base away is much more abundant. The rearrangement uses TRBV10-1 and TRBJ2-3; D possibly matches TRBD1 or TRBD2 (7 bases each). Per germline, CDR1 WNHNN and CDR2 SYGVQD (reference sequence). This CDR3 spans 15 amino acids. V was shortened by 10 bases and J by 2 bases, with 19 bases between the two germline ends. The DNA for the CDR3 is TGCGCCAACAGCCCAGGGGGGGCCTCCACAGATACGCAGTATTTT. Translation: CANSPGGASTDTQYF.